This T cell receptor (beta chain) was retrieved from a study of T-cell memory formation after mild COVID-19. Overall study results and limits: Pre-infection memory showed some responding clones, and this suggested that cross-reactive memory joined. Among CD4+ contracting clones, most were CM and EM, and CD8+ ones EMRA. Nothing showed for sure that second-wave clones peaking on day 37 were SARS-CoV-2 specific.

In this sample, this clonotype turned up a few times. The antigen remains undetermined. 5'RACE primed at constant segments yielded TCR alpha and TCR beta cDNA libraries bearing sample barcodes and UMIs. TCRdb reanalysed the 5' RACE reads using MiXCR and keeps one entry per CDR3 protein. The profile shows tens of thousands of distinct CDR3 sequences, around 7.7% of them singletons. The TCR comes from a man aged 18 to 29 who had mild COVID-19 (a few samples of this study predate the infection). Cell type and time point are not known. Sequenced sample: PBMCs or a T cell subset sorted from them (not recorded which).

The CDR3 region has the DNA TGTGCCAGCAGCCAGGGTACTGAAGCTTTCTTT. Translated, it gives CASSQGTEAFF. The V gene is TRBV3-1, the J gene TRBJ1-1; D ambiguous. Trimming removed 3 bases at V and 5 bases at J, with 4 bases between. The CDR3 covers 11 residues. From germline, CDR1 is LGHDT and CDR2 YNNKEL (reference sequence).